The rows below give T cell receptor beta chains drawn from one sample of a study of tumor and adjacent non-tumor tissue in lung cancer. Via MiXCR, TCRdb re-called the multiplex PCR reads, giving one row per CDR3 protein. The top ten hold roughly 13% of the sample, which has 60,000 to 85,000 distinct CDR3 sequences, roughly 80% seen once. Sample: lung tumor tissue. The receptors were gathered from a woman in her fifties or sixties with non-small cell lung cancer. CDR3s include the opening cysteine and the closing phenylalanine or tryptophan. Part of the rows lack a size; the others show once, few, many or a class for expanded clones.

clone_size,j_call,v_call,cdr3_aa
NA,TRBJ2-4,TRBV6-1,CASSDFWEGNSQYF
medium-sized,TRBJ1-3,TRBV4-1,CASSQTAPGNTIYF
NA,TRBJ2-3,TRBV10-3,CAISEGTANTDTQYF
once,TRBJ1-2,TRBV29-1,CSVEGFGGSNYGYTF
many,TRBJ2-3,TRBV12-3/TRBV12-4,CASSTTLGLAGYTDTQYF
NA,TRBJ2-6,TRBV20-1,CSASSTGSSGSNVLTF
once,TRBJ1-5,TRBV20-1,CSVLFAGGMSGNQAKHF
NA,TRBJ2-7,TRBV10-2,CASRTGIGGAYEQYF
NA,TRBJ2-2,TRBV10-3,CAIRAGVLLF
few,TRBJ2-1,TRBV28,CASSGTSGSTNERFF
NA,TRBJ1-1,TRBV10-3,CAISETPNTEAYF
NA,TRBJ2-4,TRBV6-5,CANSATHSQWRNIHYF
once,TRBJ2-1,TRBV24-1,CATSKASSRFYNGQFF